The source of this TCR beta chain is a study of blood T cell repertoires in COVID-19. Study overall: COVID-19 samples, acute and convalescent, were from the United States, Italy and Spain. T cells, B-cell-depleted T cells, or PBMCs provided the cDNA or gDNA that served as material.

Deletions cut 5 bases from V and 4 bases from J, with 17 bases between. Germline-derived CDR1 and CDR2 are SGHVS and FQNEAQ. The CDR3 contains 15 residues. Original analysis: From reference gene primer amplification, estimates of nucleated cell counts were derived. Sequencing used immunoSEQ multiplex PCR; TCRdb keeps in-frame clones, though not all of them. V and J calls and clone size are copied from that table; D and trimming were computed from the DNA. The table has 130,000 or so clones, around 84% seen once. The chain links TRBV7-8 to TRBJ1-2, with D possibly TRBD1 on 6 matching bases. The sequence derives from a woman over 75 with acute or convalescent COVID-19. Sequenced material: peripheral blood. CDR3 sequence reads: CASSPSVGQLYGYTF. The CDR3, as DNA: TGTGCCAGCAGCCCGTCAGTCGGACAGCTCTATGGCTACACCTTC. Based on the CDR3 plus reference TRBV7-8 and TRBJ1-2, the full variable domain is GAGVSQSPRYKVAKRGQDVALRCDPISGHVSLFWYQQALGQGPEFLTYFQNEAQLDKSGLPSDRFFAERPEGSVSTLKIQRTQQEDSAVYLCASSPSVGQLYGYTFGSGTRLTVV.